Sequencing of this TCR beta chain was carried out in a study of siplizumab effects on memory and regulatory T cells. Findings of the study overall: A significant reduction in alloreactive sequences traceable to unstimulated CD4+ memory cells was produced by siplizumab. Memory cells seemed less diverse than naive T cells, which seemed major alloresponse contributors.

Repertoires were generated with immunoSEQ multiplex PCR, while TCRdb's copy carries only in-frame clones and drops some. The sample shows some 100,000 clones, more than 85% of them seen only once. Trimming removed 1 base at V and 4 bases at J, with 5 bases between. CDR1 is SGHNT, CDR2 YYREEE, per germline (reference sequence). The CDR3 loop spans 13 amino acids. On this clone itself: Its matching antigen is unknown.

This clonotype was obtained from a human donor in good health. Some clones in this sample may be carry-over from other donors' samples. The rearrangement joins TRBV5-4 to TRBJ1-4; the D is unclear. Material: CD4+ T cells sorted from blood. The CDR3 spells CASSLTFNEKLFF. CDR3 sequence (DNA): TGTGCCAGCAGCTTGACCTTTAATGAAAAACTGTTTTTT.